This record concerns one T cell receptor beta chain sequence. Original handling: Amplification of reference gene primers was used by the study to estimate nucleated cell counts. Sequencing was performed with immunoSEQ multiplex PCR; in TCRdb, only in-frame clones are kept and a portion is missing. Clone size and the V and J calls come from that table; the DNA yielded D and trimming. The sample carries about 290,000 clones, about nine tenths recorded once. The data derive from a study of blood T cell repertoires in COVID-19. In the study overall: The origin of the acute and convalescent COVID-19 samples was the United States, Italy and Spain. From T cells, B-cell-depleted T cells, or PBMCs came the material, which was cDNA or gDNA.

Followed longitudinally, the Seattle patients had been enrolled during active infection. CDR3 length: 14 residues. Looked up from germline, CDR1 is SGHRS and CDR2 is YFSETQ. Trimming removed 0 bases at V and 0 bases at J, with 3 bases between. The sequence came from a woman in her 30s with COVID-19, enrolled during active disease. V gene TRBV5-1 combines with J gene TRBJ2-2, with D unresolved. Sequencing was carried out using peripheral blood. The CDR3 region has the DNA TGCGCCAGCAGCTTGGACTCGAACACCGGGGAGCTGTTTTTT. It specifies CASSLDSNTGELFF.